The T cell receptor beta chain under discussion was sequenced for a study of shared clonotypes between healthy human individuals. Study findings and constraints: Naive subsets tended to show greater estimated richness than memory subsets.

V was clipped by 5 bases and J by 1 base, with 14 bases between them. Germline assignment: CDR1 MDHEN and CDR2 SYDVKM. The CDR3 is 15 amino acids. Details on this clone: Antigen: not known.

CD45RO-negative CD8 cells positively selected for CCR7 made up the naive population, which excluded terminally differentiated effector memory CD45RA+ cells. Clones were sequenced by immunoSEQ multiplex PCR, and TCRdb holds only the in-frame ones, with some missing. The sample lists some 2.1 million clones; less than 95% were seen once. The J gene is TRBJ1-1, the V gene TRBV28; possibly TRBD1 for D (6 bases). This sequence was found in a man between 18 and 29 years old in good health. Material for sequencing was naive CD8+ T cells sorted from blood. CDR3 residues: CASSPRGHPNTEAFF. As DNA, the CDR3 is TGTGCCAGCAGTCCGAGGGGACACCCGAACACTGAAGCTTTCTTT. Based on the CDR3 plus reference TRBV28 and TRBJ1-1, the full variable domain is DVKVTQSSRYLVKRTGEKVFLECVQDMDHENMFWYRQDPGLGLRLIYFSYDVKMKEKGDIPEGYSVSREKKERFSLILESASTNQTSMYLCASSPRGHPNTEAFFGQGTRLTVV.